This TCR beta chain originates from a study of shared clonotypes between healthy human individuals. Looking at the study overall: CD4 naive and CD4 memory each took three plates per donor, while CD8 naive took two and CD8 memory one.

Cells designated naive CD8 were CD45RO-negative and were positively selected for CCR7, with terminally differentiated effector memory CD45RA+ cells excluded. Donors were healthy HIV-negative adults without recent acute infections or vaccinations. Produced via immunoSEQ multiplex PCR; TCRdb's table is partial and in-frame only. This sample yields approximately 810,000 clones, of which almost 95% are seen a single time; about 25% belongs to the top ten. The study, taken as a whole, reports: Generation probabilities of non-shared clonotypes were lower (relative to those shared by all four donors). Among several donors, approximately 5% of naive CD4 clonotypes were found in common.

The germline V and J ends were trimmed by 3 bases and 0 bases, with 9 bases remaining between them. The CDR3 covers 14 residues. CDR1 and CDR2 (germline): MNHEY, SMNVEV (reference sequence). About this clone itself: Its antigen remains unknown. The sample carries other DNA sequences with the same CDR3.

V is TRBV27 and J is TRBJ2-7; D gene uncertain. The receptor comes from a man aged 25 to 45 in good health. Material: naive CD8+ T cells sorted from blood. Here the CDR3 reads CASSFTGSSYEQYF. CDR3 DNA: TGTGCCAGCAGTTTTACGGGCAGCTCCTACGAGCAGTACTTC.